This T cell receptor beta chain came from a study of shared T cell receptors in the human thymus. Sequenced by immunoSEQ multiplex PCR; TCRdb stores in-frame clones only, minus some. This sample has roughly 560,000 clones, with about 84% found just once. The junction had 14 bases not matched to a gene; V was cut back by 5 bases and J by 4 bases. The germline gives CDR1 SGHNT, CDR2 YENEEA. The CDR3 has 18 residues. The data were also submitted as part of a second study, on human thymus T cells. According to that study: Thymic and blood repertoires showed apparently biased V and J gene usage. Related research reported highly overlapping thymic repertoires among unrelated individuals.

The gene calls are TRBV11-3 and TRBJ2-2, with 9 bases matching TRBD2. The origin of this receptor is a boy under two years old with a congenital heart defect. Sequencing was carried out using thymocytes. The CDR3, as DNA: TGTGCCAGCAGCGGCGCCGGGCGGGCGGGAGGGCCCACCGGGGAGCTGTTTTTT. Amino acids: CASSGAGRAGGPTGELFF.